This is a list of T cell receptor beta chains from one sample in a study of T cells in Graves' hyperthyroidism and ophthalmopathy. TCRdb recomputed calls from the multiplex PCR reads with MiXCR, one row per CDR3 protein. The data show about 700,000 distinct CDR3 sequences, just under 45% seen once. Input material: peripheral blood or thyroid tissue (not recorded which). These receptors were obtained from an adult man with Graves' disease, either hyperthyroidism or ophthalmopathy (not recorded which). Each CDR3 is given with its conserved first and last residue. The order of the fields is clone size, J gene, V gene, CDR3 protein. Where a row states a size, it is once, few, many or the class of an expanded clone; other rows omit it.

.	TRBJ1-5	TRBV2	CASTGQGRNQPQHF
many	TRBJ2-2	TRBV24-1	CATSDTGTGTGELFF
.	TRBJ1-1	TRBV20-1	CSARVTGGWTEAFF
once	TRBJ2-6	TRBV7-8	CASSLGDRGGANVLTF
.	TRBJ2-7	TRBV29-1	CSVVGGTATYEQYF
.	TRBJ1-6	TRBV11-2	CASSSIWGNSPLHF
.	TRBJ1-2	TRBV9	CASNAGYGYTF
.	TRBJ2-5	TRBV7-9	CASSLGGATGSEETQYF
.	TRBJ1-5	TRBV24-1	CATSAQTSGGMGNQPQHF
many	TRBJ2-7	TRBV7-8	CASSYGQDYEQYF
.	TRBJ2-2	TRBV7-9	CASSLVGRNTGELFF
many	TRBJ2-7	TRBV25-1	CASSDPGSPSQYF
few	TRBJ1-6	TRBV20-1	CSYRAEYNSPLHF
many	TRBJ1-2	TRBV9	CASSVVHRPYGYTF
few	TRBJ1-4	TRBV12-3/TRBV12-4	CASSAPSAGGAGKEEKLFF
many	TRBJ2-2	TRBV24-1	CATSDPRQANTGELFF
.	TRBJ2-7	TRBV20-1	CSADDGISEQYF
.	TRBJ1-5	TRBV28	CASSIQSQPQHF
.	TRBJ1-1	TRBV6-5	CASSRGGQGAFF
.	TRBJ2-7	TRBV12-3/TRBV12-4	CASSFRLAGETYEQYF